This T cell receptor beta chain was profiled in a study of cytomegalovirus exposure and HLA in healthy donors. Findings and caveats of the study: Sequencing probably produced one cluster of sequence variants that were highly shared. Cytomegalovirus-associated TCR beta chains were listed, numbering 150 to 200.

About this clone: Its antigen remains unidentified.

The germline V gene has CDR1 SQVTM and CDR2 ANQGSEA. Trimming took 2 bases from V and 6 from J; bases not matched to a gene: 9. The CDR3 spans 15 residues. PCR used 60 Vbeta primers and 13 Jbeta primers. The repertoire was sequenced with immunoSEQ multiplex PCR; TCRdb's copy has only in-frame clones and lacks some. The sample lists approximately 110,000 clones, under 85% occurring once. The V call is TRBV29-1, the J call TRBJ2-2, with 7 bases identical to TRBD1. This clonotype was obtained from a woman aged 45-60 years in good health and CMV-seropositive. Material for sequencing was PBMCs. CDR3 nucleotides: TGCAGCGTTGAATTCAGGGGGTCGCTTCCCGGGGAGCTGTTTTTT. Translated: CSVEFRGSLPGELFF.